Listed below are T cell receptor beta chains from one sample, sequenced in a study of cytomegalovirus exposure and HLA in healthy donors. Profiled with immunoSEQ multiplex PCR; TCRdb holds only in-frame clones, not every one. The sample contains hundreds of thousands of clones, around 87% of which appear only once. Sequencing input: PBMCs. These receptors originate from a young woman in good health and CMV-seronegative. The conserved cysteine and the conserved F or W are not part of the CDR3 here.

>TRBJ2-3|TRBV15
ATSPGPGQGIVDTQY
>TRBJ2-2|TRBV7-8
ASSLDGLTGELF
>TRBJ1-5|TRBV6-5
ASSRGNQPQH
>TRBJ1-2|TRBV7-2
ASSLVRGELSGYT
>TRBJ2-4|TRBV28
ASSLLRGLSSKNIQY
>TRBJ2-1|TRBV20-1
SARSDNEQF
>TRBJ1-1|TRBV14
ASSPTGVRDTEAF
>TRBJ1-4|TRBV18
ASSPGATNEKLF
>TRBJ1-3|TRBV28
ASSLRGTGNTIY
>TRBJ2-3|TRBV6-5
ASRGPSAQY
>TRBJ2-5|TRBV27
ASGPDREQETQY
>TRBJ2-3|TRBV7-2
ASVSRGSTDTQY
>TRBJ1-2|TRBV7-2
ASQGQNYGYT
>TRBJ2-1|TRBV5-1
ASSREVVGGLDEQF
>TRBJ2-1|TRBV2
ATTAVVGEQF
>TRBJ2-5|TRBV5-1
ASSAAGLADQETQY
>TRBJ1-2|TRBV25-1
ASSGPQGASNYGYT
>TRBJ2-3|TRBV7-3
ASNGGEDTQY
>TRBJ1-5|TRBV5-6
ASSLRQVNQPQH